The 9 T cell receptor beta chains given below trace back to one sample, sequenced in a study of CD8 T cell repertoires and HIV-1 epitope variants. No antigen has been identified for these receptors. Some clones are missing from TCRdb's copy, which holds only in-frame ones; the method was immunoSEQ multiplex PCR. The repertoire includes thousands of clones, 68% of them detected once, and roughly 40% sits in the top ten. Sequenced: cultured CD8+ T cells derived from PBMCs. Every receptor here comes from a male donor with HIV.

The chain uses TRBV7-9 and TRBJ2-1; D might be TRBD2 (6 bases). Germline-derived CDR1 and CDR2 are SEHNR and FQNEAQ (reference sequence). Trimming shortened V by 8 bases and J by 4 bases, and 18 bases separated the two germline ends. The CDR3 length is 15 residues. The CDR3 DNA reads as TGTGCCAGCTTGCCAACGGGACTCCAATACAATGAGCAGTTCTTC. Its protein product is CASLPTGLQYNEQFF.

This sequence joins TRBV19 and TRBJ2-7; 10 bases map to TRBD2. J was trimmed by 1 base and V by 5 bases; bases with no gene match: 17. This CDR3 is built from 19 residues. Germline loops: CDR1 LNHDA, CDR2 SQIVND (reference sequence). This CDR3 reads CASSPPSGGHLFNSYEQYF. DNA for the CDR3: TGTGCCAGTAGTCCTCCTAGCGGGGGCCATCTCTTTAATTCCTACGAGCAGTACTTC.

The rearrangement joins TRBV7-2 to TRBJ2-7, with 8 bases identical to TRBD1. V lost 4 bases, J lost 4 bases, and 12 bases stayed unmatched. Germline V gene sequence: CDR1 SGHTA, CDR2 FQGNSA. The CDR3 totals 16 residues. The CDR3 loop reads CASSWQSTRGLYEQYF. The CDR3 DNA reads TGTGCCAGCAGCTGGCAGTCGACCAGGGGGCTATACGAGCAGTACTTC.

This chain joins TRBV6-6 and TRBJ1-4; 10 nucleotides agree with TRBD1. Germline values: CDR1 MNHNY, CDR2 SVGAGI (reference sequence). The V gene end was trimmed by 5 bases and the J gene end by 6 bases; junction bases not matched to a gene: 6. CDR3 size: 15 residues. DNA for the CDR3: TGTGCCAGCAGTGATTGGACAGGGGGAGATGAAAAACTGTTTTTT. The encoded protein is CASSDWTGGDEKLFF.

CDR3 DNA sequence: TGTGCCAGCAGCCGAGTGGGGGTAGCGGGGAACGAGCAGTTCTTC. This encodes CASSRVGVAGNEQFF. This chain joins TRBV9 and TRBJ2-1, with 8 bases matching TRBD2. V trimming: 4 bases; J trimming: 10 bases; junction bases outside the gene matches: 13. Per germline, CDR1 SGDLS and CDR2 YYNGEE. The CDR3 is 15 amino acids.

The rearrangement uses TRBV5-8 and TRBJ2-7; D possibly corresponds to TRBD1 (6 bases). V was shortened by 4 bases and J by 4 bases, with 12 bases between the two germline ends. In germline, CDR1 is SGHTS, CDR2 YDEGEE. The CDR3 extends over 13 amino acids. This chain's CDR3 is CASSSDRSYEQYF. The DNA for the CDR3 is TGTGCCAGCAGCAGCGACAGGAGTTACGAGCAGTACTTC.

The chain carries TRBV10-3 and TRBJ2-7; 8 bases agree with TRBD1. Losses at the gene ends were 10 bases for V and 0 bases for J; bases not matched to a gene: 2. Germline CDR1 is ENHRY and CDR2 is SYGVKD. The CDR3 spans 12 residues. CDR3 sequence: CATGTGSYEQYF. The DNA for the CDR3 is TGTGCCACCGGGACAGGCTCCTACGAGCAGTACTTC.

V and J are TRBV11-1 and TRBJ2-3; D is unresolved. CDR1 SGHAT and CDR2 FQDESV come from the germline V gene (reference sequence). The CDR3 is 16 amino acids. V lost 1 base and J lost 2, with 13 bases in between. The CDR3 sequence: CASSLVPSLTTDTQYF. The CDR3 DNA reads as TGTGCCAGCAGCTTAGTCCCTAGTCTTACCACAGATACGCAGTATTTT.

The rearrangement joins TRBV27 to TRBJ2-2; possibly TRBD1 for D (5 bases). CDR3 length: 15 amino acids. Germline assignment: CDR1 MNHEY and CDR2 SMNVEV (reference sequence). Trimming stripped 2 bases from V and 5 bases from J, with 12 bases between. The CDR3 is CASSLEAPGTGELFF. CDR3 sequence (DNA): TGTGCCAGCAGTTTAGAGGCCCCAGGGACCGGGGAGCTGTTTTTT.